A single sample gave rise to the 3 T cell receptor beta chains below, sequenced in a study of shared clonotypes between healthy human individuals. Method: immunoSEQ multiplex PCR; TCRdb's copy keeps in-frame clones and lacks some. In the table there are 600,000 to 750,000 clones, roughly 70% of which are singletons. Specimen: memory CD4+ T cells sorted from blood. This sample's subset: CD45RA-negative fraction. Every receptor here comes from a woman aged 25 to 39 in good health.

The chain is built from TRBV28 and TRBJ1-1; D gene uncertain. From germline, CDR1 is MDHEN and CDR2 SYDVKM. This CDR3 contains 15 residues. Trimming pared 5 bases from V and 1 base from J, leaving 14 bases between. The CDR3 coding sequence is TGTGCCAGCAGTCCCCAATCGACGTGGAACACTGAAGCTTTCTTT. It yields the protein CASSPQSTWNTEAFF.

The CDR3 spells CASTLTGGAYEQYF. The CDR3 coding sequence is TGTGCCAGCACTTTGACAGGGGGGGCCTACGAGCAGTACTTC. The genes are TRBV2 and TRBJ2-7; TRBD1 matches 9 bases. Germline lookup yields CDR1 SNHLY and CDR2 FYNNEI. The CDR3 sequence is 14 residues long. The V segment lost 7 bases and the J segment 2 bases; nucleotides outside the gene matches: 6.

CDR3 nucleotide sequence: TGTGCCAGCAGCAGAATACGGGCCCTGAATCAGCCCCAGCATTTT. Residues: CASSRIRALNQPQHF. V and J are TRBV7-8 and TRBJ1-5; no definite D call. Trimming left V 5 bases short and J 4 bases short, with 15 bases between. Germline V CDR1 and CDR2: SGHVS, FQNEAQ. CDR3 size: 15 residues. Filled out from reference TRBV7-8 and TRBJ1-5, the complete variable domain reads GAGVSQSPRYKVAKRGQDVALRCDPISGHVSLFWYQQALGQGPEFLTYFQNEAQLDKSGLPSDRFFAERPEGSVSTLKIQRTQQEDSAVYLCASSRIRALNQPQHFGDGTRLSIL.